Listed below are T cell receptor beta chains from one sample, sequenced in a study of beta chain features in type 1 diabetes. Assay used: immunoSEQ multiplex PCR; TCRdb lists only in-frame clones, some missing. The table records 240,000 or so clones, about 63% of them present only once. Source material: naive CD4+ T cells from blood. Source of these receptors: a man aged 30 to 39 in good health. The conserved cysteine and the conserved F or W are not part of the CDR3 here.

j_call: TRBJ1-2; v_call: TRBV5-4; cdr3_aa: ASSLRTEYGYT
j_call: TRBJ2-2; v_call: TRBV10-3; cdr3_aa: AISGTAPTGELF
j_call: TRBJ2-7; v_call: TRBV28; cdr3_aa: ASSLRGFEQY
j_call: TRBJ1-2; v_call: TRBV6-1; cdr3_aa: ASSEQWEGSSYT
j_call: TRBJ2-5; v_call: TRBV6-1; cdr3_aa: AVARYQETQY
j_call: TRBJ2-1; v_call: TRBV5-1; cdr3_aa: ASSRFDSGQGYNEQF
j_call: TRBJ2-1; v_call: TRBV28; cdr3_aa: ASREADEQF
j_call: TRBJ1-5; v_call: TRBV30; cdr3_aa: AWSVEGDQPQH
j_call: TRBJ2-7; v_call: TRBV6-1; cdr3_aa: ASTEGWYEQY
j_call: TRBJ1-5; v_call: TRBV29-1; cdr3_aa: SVGSRDQGQPQH
j_call: TRBJ2-5; v_call: TRBV5-1; cdr3_aa: ASSSWTSDFLETQY